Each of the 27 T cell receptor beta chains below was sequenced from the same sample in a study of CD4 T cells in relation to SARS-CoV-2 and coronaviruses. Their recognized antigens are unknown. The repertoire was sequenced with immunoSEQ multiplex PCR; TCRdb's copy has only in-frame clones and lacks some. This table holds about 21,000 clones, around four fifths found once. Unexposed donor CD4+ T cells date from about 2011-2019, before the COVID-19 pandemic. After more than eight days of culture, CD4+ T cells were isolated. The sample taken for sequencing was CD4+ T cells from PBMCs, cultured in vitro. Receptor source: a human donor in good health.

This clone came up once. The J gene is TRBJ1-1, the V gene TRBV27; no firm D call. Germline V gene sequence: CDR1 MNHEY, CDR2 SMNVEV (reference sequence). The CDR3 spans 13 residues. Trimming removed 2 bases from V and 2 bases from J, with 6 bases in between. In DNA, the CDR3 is TGTGCCAGCAGTTTAAGGCAAAACACTGAAGCTTTCTTT. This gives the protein CASSLRQNTEAFF.

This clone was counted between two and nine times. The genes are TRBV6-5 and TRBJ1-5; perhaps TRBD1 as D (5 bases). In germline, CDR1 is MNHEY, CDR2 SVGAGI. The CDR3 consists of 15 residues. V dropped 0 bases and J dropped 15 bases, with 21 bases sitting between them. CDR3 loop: CASSYSLGDRTSTHF. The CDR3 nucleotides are TGTGCCAGCAGTTACTCCCTAGGGGACCGCACGTCCACGCATTTT.

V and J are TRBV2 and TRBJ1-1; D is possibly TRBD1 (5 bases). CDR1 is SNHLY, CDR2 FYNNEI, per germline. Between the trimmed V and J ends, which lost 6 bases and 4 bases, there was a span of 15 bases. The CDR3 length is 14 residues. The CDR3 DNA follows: TGTGCCAGCAGCCTACAGGCGTCGTTCACTGAAGCTTTCTTT. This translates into CASSLQASFTEAFF.

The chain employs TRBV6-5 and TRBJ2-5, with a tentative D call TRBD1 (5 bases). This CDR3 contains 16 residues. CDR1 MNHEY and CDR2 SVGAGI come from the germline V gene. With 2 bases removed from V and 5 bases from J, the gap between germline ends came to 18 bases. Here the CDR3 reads CASSYRLGQKGETQYF. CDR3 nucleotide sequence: TGTGCCAGCAGTTACCGTTTAGGACAAAAGGGGGAGACCCAGTACTTC.

The CDR3 DNA reads TGTGCCTGGAGGGACAGGGGGTACGAGCAGTACTTC. As protein: CAWRDRGYEQYF. This chain uses TRBV30 with TRBJ2-7; 10 bases line up with TRBD1. V gave up 3 bases and J gave up 4 bases; unmatched junction bases: 0. There are 12 residues in the CDR3. Germline assignment: CDR1 GTSNPN and CDR2 SVGIG (reference sequence).

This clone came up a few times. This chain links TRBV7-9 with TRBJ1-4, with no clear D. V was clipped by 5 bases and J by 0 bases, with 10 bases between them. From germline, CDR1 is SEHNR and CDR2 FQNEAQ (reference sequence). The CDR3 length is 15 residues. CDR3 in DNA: TGTGCCAGCAGCATCGGAGATACAACTAATGAAAAACTGTTTTTT. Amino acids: CASSIGDTTNEKLFF. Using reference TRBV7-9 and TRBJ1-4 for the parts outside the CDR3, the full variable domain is DTGVSQNPRHKITKRGQNVTFRCDPISEHNRLYWYRQTLGQGPEFLTYFQNEAQLEKSRLLSDRFSAERPKGSFSTLEIQRTEQGDSAMYLCASSIGDTTNEKLFFGSGTQLSVL.

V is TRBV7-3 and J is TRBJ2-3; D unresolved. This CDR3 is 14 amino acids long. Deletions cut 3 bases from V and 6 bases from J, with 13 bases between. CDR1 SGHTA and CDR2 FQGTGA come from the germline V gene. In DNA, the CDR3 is TGTGCCAGCAGCTTTTTGGGTTCGCGGGATACGCAGTATTTT. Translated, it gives CASSFLGSRDTQYF.

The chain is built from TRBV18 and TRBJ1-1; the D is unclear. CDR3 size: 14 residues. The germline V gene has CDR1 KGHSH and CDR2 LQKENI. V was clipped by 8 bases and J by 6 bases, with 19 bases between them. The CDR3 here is CASKTTARIPEAFF. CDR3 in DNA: TGTGCCAGCAAAACCACCGCCAGAATTCCTGAAGCTTTCTTT.

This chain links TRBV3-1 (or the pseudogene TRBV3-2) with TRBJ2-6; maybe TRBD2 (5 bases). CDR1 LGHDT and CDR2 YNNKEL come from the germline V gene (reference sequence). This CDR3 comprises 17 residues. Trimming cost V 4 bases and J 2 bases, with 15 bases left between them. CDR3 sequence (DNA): TGTGCCAGCAGCCCCGTTCACGCGGGCGCTGGGGCCAACGTCCTGACTTTC. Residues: CASSPVHAGAGANVLTF.

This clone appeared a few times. CDR3 sequence reads: CSLGGHYGYTF. In DNA, the CDR3 is TGCAGTCTCGGGGGGCACTATGGCTACACCTTC. The chain couples TRBV20-1 to TRBJ1-2, with D tentatively TRBD1 (6 bases). This CDR3 is 11 amino acids long. V lost 8 bases, J lost 3 bases, and 10 bases lay in between. Germline V gene data show CDR1 as DFQATT and CDR2 as SNEGSKA (reference sequence).

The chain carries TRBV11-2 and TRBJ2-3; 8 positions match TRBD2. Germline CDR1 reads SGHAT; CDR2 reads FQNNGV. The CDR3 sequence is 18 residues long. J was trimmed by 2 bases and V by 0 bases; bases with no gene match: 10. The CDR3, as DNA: TGTGCCAGCAGCTTAGATCCGGGGGGGCTCTTTTTCACAGATACGCAGTATTTT. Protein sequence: CASSLDPGGLFFTDTQYF.

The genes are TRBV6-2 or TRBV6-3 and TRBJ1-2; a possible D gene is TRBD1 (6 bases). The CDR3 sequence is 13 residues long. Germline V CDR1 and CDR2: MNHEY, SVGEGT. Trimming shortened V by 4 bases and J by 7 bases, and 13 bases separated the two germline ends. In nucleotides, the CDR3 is TGTGCCAGCAGTTTAATACAGGGAATTGGCTACACCTTC. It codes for CASSLIQGIGYTF.

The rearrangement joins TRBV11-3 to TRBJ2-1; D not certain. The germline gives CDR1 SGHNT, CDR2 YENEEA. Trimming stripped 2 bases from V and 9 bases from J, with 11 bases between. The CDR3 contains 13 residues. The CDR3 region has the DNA TGTGCCAGCAGCTTATTGAGTGGCAGTGAGCAGTTCTTC. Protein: CASSLLSGSEQFF.

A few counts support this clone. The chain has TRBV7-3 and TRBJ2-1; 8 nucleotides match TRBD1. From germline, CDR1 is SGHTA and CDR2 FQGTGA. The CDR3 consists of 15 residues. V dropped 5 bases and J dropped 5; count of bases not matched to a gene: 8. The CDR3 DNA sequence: TGTGCCAGCAGCCAGGGGGCAGGGCGGAACAATGAGCAGTTCTTC. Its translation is CASSQGAGRNNEQFF.

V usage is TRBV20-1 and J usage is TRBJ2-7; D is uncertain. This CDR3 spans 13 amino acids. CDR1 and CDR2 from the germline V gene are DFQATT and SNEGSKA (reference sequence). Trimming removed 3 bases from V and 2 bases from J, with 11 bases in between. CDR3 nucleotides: TGCAGTGCTAGTACCATAGGGACCTACGAGCAGTACTTC. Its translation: CSASTIGTYEQYF.

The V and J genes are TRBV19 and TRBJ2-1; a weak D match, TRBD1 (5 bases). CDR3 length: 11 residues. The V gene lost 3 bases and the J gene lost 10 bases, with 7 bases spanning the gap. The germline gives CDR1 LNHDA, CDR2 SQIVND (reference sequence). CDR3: CASSIRTEQFF. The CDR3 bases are TGTGCCAGTAGTATCAGGACAGAGCAGTTCTTC. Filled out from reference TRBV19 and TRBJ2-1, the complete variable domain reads DGGITQSPKYLFRKEGQNVTLSCEQNLNHDAMYWYRQDPGQGLRLIYYSQIVNDFQKGDIAEGYSVSREKKESFPLTVTSAQKNPTAFYLCASSIRTEQFFGPGTRLTVL.

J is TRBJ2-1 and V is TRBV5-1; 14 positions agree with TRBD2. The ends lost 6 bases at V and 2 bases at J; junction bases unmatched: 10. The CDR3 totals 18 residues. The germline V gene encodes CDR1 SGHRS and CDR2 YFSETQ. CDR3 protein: CASTTGTSGSMAYNEQFF. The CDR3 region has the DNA TGCGCCAGCACCACCGGGACTAGCGGGAGTATGGCCTACAATGAGCAGTTCTTC.

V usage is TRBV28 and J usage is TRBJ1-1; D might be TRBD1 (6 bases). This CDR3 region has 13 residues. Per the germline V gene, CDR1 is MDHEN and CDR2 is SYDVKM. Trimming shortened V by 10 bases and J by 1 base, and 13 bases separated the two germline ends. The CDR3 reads CATADSPNTEAFF. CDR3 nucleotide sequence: TGTGCCACCGCGGACAGCCCGAACACTGAAGCTTTCTTT.

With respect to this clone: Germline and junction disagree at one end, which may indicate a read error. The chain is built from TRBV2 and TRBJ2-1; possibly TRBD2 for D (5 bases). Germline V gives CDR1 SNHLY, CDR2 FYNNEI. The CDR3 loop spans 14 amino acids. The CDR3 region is CASRLPGFYNEQFF. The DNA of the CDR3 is TGTGCCAGCAGGTTGCCGGGGTTTTACAATGAACAGTTCTTC.

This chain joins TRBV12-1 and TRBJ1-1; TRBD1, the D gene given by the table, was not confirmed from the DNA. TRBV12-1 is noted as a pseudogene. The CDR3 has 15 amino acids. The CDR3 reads CASSLGQHINTEAFF. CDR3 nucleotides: TGTGCCAGCAGCTTGGGACAGCACATTAACACTGAAGCTTTCTTT.

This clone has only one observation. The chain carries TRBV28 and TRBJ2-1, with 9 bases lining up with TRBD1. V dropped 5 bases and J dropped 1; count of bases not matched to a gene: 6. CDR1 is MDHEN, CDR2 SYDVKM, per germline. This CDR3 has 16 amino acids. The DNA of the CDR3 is TGTGCCAGCAGTGGGACAGGGCCAACGTCCTACAATGAGCAGTTCTTC. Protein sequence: CASSGTGPTSYNEQFF.

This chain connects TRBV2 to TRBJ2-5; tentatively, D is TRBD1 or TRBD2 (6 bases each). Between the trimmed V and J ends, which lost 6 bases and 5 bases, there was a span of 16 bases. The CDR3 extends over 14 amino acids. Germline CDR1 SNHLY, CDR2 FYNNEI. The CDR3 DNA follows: TGTGCCAGCAGGGGGGGCCTCTCCAGTGAGACCCAGTACTTC. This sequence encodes CASRGGLSSETQYF.

Written as DNA, the CDR3 is TGTGCCACCAGTGATTTGTCGACTGGCTACACCTTC. This sequence encodes CATSDLSTGYTF. This chain links TRBV24-1 with TRBJ1-2; no reliable D call. There are 12 residues in the CDR3. Trimming cost V 0 bases and J 7 bases, with 5 bases left between them. Germline V CDR1 and CDR2: KGHDR, SFDVKD.

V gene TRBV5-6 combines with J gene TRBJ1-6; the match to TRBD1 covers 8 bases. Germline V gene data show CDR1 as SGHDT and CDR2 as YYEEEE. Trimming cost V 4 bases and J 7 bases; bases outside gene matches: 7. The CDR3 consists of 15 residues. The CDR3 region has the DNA TGTGCCAGCAGCGGCCGACAGGGGTGGAATTCACCCCTCCACTTT. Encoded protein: CASSGRQGWNSPLHF.

In DNA, the CDR3 is TGTGCCAGCAGTGAAGGGATGACAGGGGCAACCACTGAAGCTTTCTTT. Its protein product is CASSEGMTGATTEAFF. The gene calls are TRBV6-1 and TRBJ1-1; 8 bases line up with TRBD1. Germline V CDR1 and CDR2: MNHNS, SASEGT. The CDR3 is made up of 16 amino acids. Trimming at V came to 1 base and at J to 4 bases, leaving 8 bases not matched to a gene.

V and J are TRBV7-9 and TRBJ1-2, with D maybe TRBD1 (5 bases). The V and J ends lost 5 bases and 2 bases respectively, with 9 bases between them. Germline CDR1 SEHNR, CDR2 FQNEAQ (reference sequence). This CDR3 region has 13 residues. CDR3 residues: CASSPGANYGYTF. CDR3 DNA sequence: TGTGCCAGCAGCCCCGGGGCCAACTATGGCTACACCTTC.

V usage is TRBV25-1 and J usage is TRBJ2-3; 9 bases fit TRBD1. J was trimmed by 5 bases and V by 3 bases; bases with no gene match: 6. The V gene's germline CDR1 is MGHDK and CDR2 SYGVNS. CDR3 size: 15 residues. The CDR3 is CASSEGTGRGDTQYF. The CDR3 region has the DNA TGTGCCAGCAGTGAGGGGACAGGGAGGGGAGATACGCAGTATTTT. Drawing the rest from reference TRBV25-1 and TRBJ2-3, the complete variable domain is EADIYQTPRYLVIGTGKKITLECSQTMGHDKMYWYQQDPGMELHLIHYSYGVNSTEKGDLSSESTVSRIRTEHFPLTLESARPSHTSQYLCASSEGTGRGDTQYFGPGTRLTVL.